Listed here are 32 T cell receptor beta chains from one sample, sequenced in a study of T cells in localized non-small cell lung cancer. Repertoires were generated with immunoSEQ multiplex PCR, while TCRdb's copy carries only in-frame clones and drops some. The table has approximately 4,400 clones, approximately 28% seen once. Sequencing used lung tumor tissue, obtained before any cancer treatment. The receptors here all came from a man between 40 and 70 years old with stage III squamous cell lung carcinoma.

The rearrangement uses TRBV9 and TRBJ2-7; no definite D call. CDR1 and CDR2 (germline): SGDLS, YYNGEE. This CDR3 spans 12 amino acids. V was clipped by 6 bases and J by 1 base, with 8 bases between them. CDR3 amino acids: CASTAESYEQYF. The CDR3, as DNA: TGTGCCAGCACTGCTGAGTCCTACGAGCAGTACTTC.

This clone has only a few counts. The rearrangement joins TRBV12-1 to TRBJ2-1; no check of the table's D call, TRBD1, against the DNA was made. TRBV12-1 is a pseudogene locus. This CDR3 has 18 residues. CDR3 sequence: CASSFGSRGTGIYGEQFF. The CDR3 DNA is TGTGCCAGCAGCTTTGGGAGCCGAGGGACAGGGATTTACGGTGAGCAGTTCTTC.

This clone showed up just a few times. The rearrangement uses TRBV18 and TRBJ1-6; maybe TRBD1 (6 bases). CDR1 and CDR2 (germline): KGHSH, LQKENI. This CDR3 has 14 residues. The V end lost 3 bases, the J end lost 7 bases, and 10 bases lay between the germline ends. CDR3 nucleotides: TGTGCCAGCTCACCCGGACAGATAAATTCACCCCTCCACTTT. It translates to CASSPGQINSPLHF.

By its share, this clone is medium-sized. The V gene is TRBV11-3, the J gene TRBJ1-3; 11 bases line up with TRBD1. The CDR3 totals 16 residues. After removal of 4 bases from V and 4 bases from J, the junction contained 6 bases not matched to a gene. Germline V lookup: CDR1 SGHNT, CDR2 YENEEA. The CDR3 nucleotides read TGTGCCAGCAGCTCCGGGACAGGGGGATTCGGAAACACCATATATTTT. This gives the protein CASSSGTGGFGNTIYF.

In DNA form, the CDR3 reads TGTGCCAGTAGTATAGTTGGCGGGGTCACAGATACGCAGTATTTT. Residues: CASSIVGGVTDTQYF. The genes are TRBV19 and TRBJ2-3; TRBD2 might be the D (6 bases). V lost 1 base and J 2 bases, leaving 10 bases between the germline ends. The V gene's germline CDR1 is LNHDA and CDR2 SQIVND (reference sequence). The length of the CDR3 is 15 residues.

The chain is built from TRBV23-1 and TRBJ2-1; 9 bases match TRBD2. TRBV23-1 is identified as an open reading frame with a role that is uncertain. CDR3 length: 16 amino acids. Trimming took 6 bases from V and 8 from J; bases not matched to a gene: 14. The CDR3 spells CASRSGAGGLDDEQFF. The CDR3 nucleotides are TGCGCCAGCAGATCCGGAGCGGGGGGATTGGACGATGAGCAGTTCTTC.

This clone was found a few times. The chain recombines TRBV4-1 with TRBJ2-5; D gene uncertain. With 0 bases removed from V and 4 bases from J, the gap between germline ends came to 3 bases. This CDR3 spans 12 amino acids. Germline assignment: CDR1 MGHRA and CDR2 YSYEKL. CDR3 residues: CASSQDLETQYF. Here the CDR3 DNA reads TGCGCCAGCAGCCAAGATCTAGAGACCCAGTACTTC.

A few counts support this clone. The chain couples TRBV11-3 to TRBJ2-7; 9 nucleotides line up with TRBD2. The CDR3 is made up of 15 amino acids. The ends lost 6 bases at V and 4 bases at J; junction bases unmatched: 10. Germline values: CDR1 SGHNT, CDR2 YENEEA. The CDR3 here is CASSPSNAGGYEQYF. In DNA, the CDR3 is TGTGCCAGCAGTCCGTCTAACGCGGGGGGGTACGAGCAGTACTTC.

The rearrangement links TRBV6-8 to TRBJ1-1; the D is unclear. CDR3 size: 13 residues. Trimming cost V 1 base and J 0 bases, with 3 bases left between them. Germline CDR1 MNHGY, CDR2 SAAAGT. CDR3 sequence: CASSYWVNTEAFF. For the CDR3, the DNA is TGTGCCAGCAGTTACTGGGTGAACACTGAAGCTTTCTTT.

This clone was observed a few times. The chain links TRBV6-8 to TRBJ1-1; tentative D call: TRBD1 (5 bases). Germline CDR1 reads MNHGY; CDR2 reads SAAAGT. This CDR3 is built from 13 residues. The V gene lost 2 bases and the J gene lost 5 bases, with 9 bases spanning the gap. This CDR3 reads CASSYVWGTEAFF. The DNA of the CDR3 is TGTGCCAGCAGTTACGTGTGGGGGACTGAAGCTTTCTTT.

This clone was observed a handful of times. This chain uses TRBV9 with TRBJ1-1, with D hard to call. The length of the CDR3 is 16 residues. CDR1 is SGDLS, CDR2 YYNGEE, per germline. V was trimmed by 0 bases and J by 4 bases, leaving 16 bases between them. The CDR3 loop reads CASSVESGVGGTEAFF. CDR3 bases: TGTGCCAGCAGCGTAGAATCCGGGGTAGGCGGCACTGAAGCTTTCTTT.

This clone was recorded a few times. J is TRBJ1-1 and V is TRBV9; D remains ambiguous. This CDR3 is 14 amino acids long. The germline gives CDR1 SGDLS, CDR2 YYNGEE. The ends were cut back, 5 bases at V and 4 bases at J, with 15 bases in the middle. CDR3 coding DNA: TGTGCCAGCAGTTTAGCGGGCTTGACCACTGAAGCTTTCTTT. Translation gives CASSLAGLTTEAFF.

The chain links TRBV18 to TRBJ1-6; 8 positions match TRBD1. With 1 base clipped from V and 7 bases from J, the junction kept 3 bases outside the gene matches. Germline CDR1 KGHSH, CDR2 LQKENI. This CDR3 is 15 amino acids long. The CDR3 here is CASSPHRTGNSPLHF. The CDR3 DNA reads as TGTGCCAGCTCACCACATCGGACAGGGAATTCACCCCTCCACTTT.

In this sample, this clone turned up a few times. The chain links TRBV2 to TRBJ2-4; no reliable D call. V was cut by 2 bases and J by 3 bases, with 8 bases left in between. The CDR3 runs 14 residues. Germline V CDR1 and CDR2: SNHLY, FYNNEI. The CDR3 region has the DNA TGTGCCAGCAGTGAAACAGCGAACAAAAACATTCAGTACTTC. Its translation: CASSETANKNIQYF.

The chain has TRBV14 and TRBJ2-7, with D hard to call. V lost 1 base and J lost 3, with 13 bases in between. Germline V gene sequence: CDR1 SGHDN, CDR2 FVKESK. CDR3 length: 15 amino acids. In DNA form, the CDR3 reads TGTGCCAGCAGCCAAGGTGTAGGGTTTAGCTACGAGCAGTACTTC. Amino acid sequence: CASSQGVGFSYEQYF.

This clone was seen only a few times. An ambiguous or unread base is present, and the residue it codes for is denoted X. This rearrangement joins TRBV5-1 to TRBJ1-4; D is possibly TRBD1 (5 bases). Germline V gene sequence: CDR1 SGHRS, CDR2 YFSETQ. The length of the CDR3 is 17 residues. V was trimmed by 0 bases and J by 0 bases, leaving 12 bases between them. DNA for the CDR3: TGCGCCAGCAGCTTGGGGGGCGGYACCTCAACTAATGAAAAACTGTTTTTT. It encodes CASSLGGXTSTNEKLFF. The CDR3 reads in full as CASSLGGGTSTNEKLFF.

The chain joins TRBV15 to TRBJ1-3; no clear D. The germline V and J ends were trimmed by 0 bases and 4 bases, with 10 bases remaining between them. The CDR3 runs 15 residues. Germline lookup yields CDR1 LNHNV and CDR2 YYDKDF (reference sequence). In DNA, the CDR3 is TGTGCCACCAGCAGAGATGTTTTACTGGGAAACACCATATATTTT. Encoded protein: CATSRDVLLGNTIYF. Based on the CDR3 plus reference TRBV15 and TRBJ1-3, the full variable domain is DAMVIQNPRYQVTQFGKPVTLSCSQTLNHNVMYWYQQKSSQAPKLLFHYYDKDFNNEADTPDNFQSRRPNTSFCFLDIRSPGLGDTAMYLCATSRDVLLGNTIYFGEGSWLTVV.

This chain uses TRBV6-7 with TRBJ2-7; 7 nucleotides match TRBD1. TRBV6-7 has ORF status, its function being uncertain. Trimming removed 7 bases from V and 7 bases from J; junction bases left unmatched: 10. This CDR3 is built from 13 residues. The CDR3 sequence: CASKRTGIYEQYF. CDR3 coding DNA: TGTGCCAGCAAAAGGACAGGAATTTAYGAGCAGTACTTC.

J is TRBJ2-7 and V is TRBV1; TRBD1 reflects the table's D call only, with no check against the DNA. TRBV1 is reported as a pseudogene. The CDR3 runs to 15 residues. The CDR3 region has the DNA TGCGCCAGCAGCCAACCCGGGACAGGGAGCTACGAGCAGTACTTC. Translation: CASSQPGTGSYEQYF.

V and J are TRBV19 and TRBJ1-2; maybe TRBD1 (6 bases). The length of the CDR3 is 14 residues. With 4 bases removed from V and 7 bases from J, the gap between germline ends came to 16 bases. Germline loops: CDR1 LNHDA, CDR2 SQIVND (reference sequence). CDR3 coding DNA: TGTGCCAGTAGTAACCCAGGGGCCGGTCTTGGCTACACCTTC. It is translated as CASSNPGAGLGYTF. Together with reference TRBV19 and TRBJ1-2, the CDR3 gives the full variable domain: DGGITQSPKYLFRKEGQNVTLSCEQNLNHDAMYWYRQDPGQGLRLIYYSQIVNDFQKGDIAEGYSVSREKKESFPLTVTSAQKNPTAFYLCASSNPGAGLGYTFGSGTRLTVV.

This clone is categorized as medium-sized. The V gene is TRBV6-8, the J gene TRBJ1-1, with 7 nucleotides matching TRBD1. Losses at the gene ends were 6 bases for V and 0 bases for J; bases not matched to a gene: 7. Germline CDR1 MNHGY, CDR2 SAAAGT. This CDR3 region has 15 residues. CDR3 coding DNA: TGTGCCAGCAGCAACAGGGGCCTAATGAACACTGAAGCTTTCTTT. Protein product: CASSNRGLMNTEAFF.

This clone was found a few times. V and J are TRBV9 and TRBJ1-2, with D maybe TRBD1 (5 bases). This CDR3 spans 18 amino acids. Germline V CDR1 and CDR2: SGDLS, YYNGEE. Trimming left V 0 bases short and J 5 bases short, with 23 bases between. Written as DNA, the CDR3 is TGTGCCAGCAGCGTAGCTACGGGGATCGGGTGGGGCATGTATGGCTACACCTTC. This codes for CASSVATGIGWGMYGYTF.

The rearrangement joins TRBV18 to TRBJ2-3, with D possibly matching TRBD2 (7 bases). The V and J ends lost 2 bases and 2 bases respectively, with 11 bases between them. The CDR3 covers 15 residues. Germline CDR1 reads KGHSH; CDR2 reads LQKENI. The CDR3 region has the DNA TGTGCCAGCTCACCAGAGGGGGGGGCCACAGATACGCAGTATTTT. Translated, it gives CASSPEGGATDTQYF.

The chain combines TRBV30 with TRBJ2-7; D is tentatively TRBD1 or TRBD2 (5 bases each). The CDR3 has 17 amino acids. CDR1 GTSNPN and CDR2 SVGIG come from the germline V gene (reference sequence). V lost 4 bases and J 3 bases, leaving 25 bases between the germline ends. The CDR3, as DNA: TGTGCCTGGACTTTAGGTGGAATCGGGGCGCCGGGCTACGAGCAGTACTTC. Its protein is CAWTLGGIGAPGYEQYF.

V gene TRBV30 combines with J gene TRBJ1-5, with 8 bases that match TRBD1. V dropped 3 bases and J dropped 5; count of bases not matched to a gene: 0. There are 12 residues in the CDR3. Germline loops: CDR1 GTSNPN, CDR2 SVGIG (reference sequence). The CDR3 sequence is CAWRTGDQPQHF. The CDR3 DNA sequence: TGTGCCTGGAGGACAGGGGATCAGCCCCAGCATTTT.

The chain is built from TRBV9 and TRBJ1-4; 8 positions match TRBD1. Germline CDR1 reads SGDLS; CDR2 reads YYNGEE. The V segment lost 4 bases and the J segment 14 bases; nucleotides outside the gene matches: 10. The length of the CDR3 is 13 residues. CDR3 protein: CASSPGQGNLLFF. As DNA, the CDR3 is TGTGCCAGCAGCCCCGGACAGGGTAACCTCCTGTTTTTT.

This chain connects TRBV6-4 to TRBJ2-2; D not certain. Trimming took off 5 bases at V and 7 bases at J, with 5 bases between the two ends. The CDR3 runs 11 residues. Per the germline V gene, CDR1 is MRHNA and CDR2 is SNTAGT. The chain's CDR3 is CASSYIGELFF. In DNA, the CDR3 is TGTGCCAGCAGTTATATCGGGGAGCTGTTTTTT.

J is TRBJ1-1 and V is TRBV28; D possibly corresponds to TRBD1 (6 bases). The CDR3 contains 14 residues. Trimming took off 2 bases at V and 5 bases at J, with 12 bases between the two ends. Germline V gene lookup returns CDR1 MDHEN and CDR2 SYDVKM. The CDR3 loop reads CASSLGGRGTEAFF. For the CDR3, the DNA is TGTGCCAGCAGTTTAGGGGGGCGTGGGACTGAAGCTTTCTTT.

By proportion, this clone is medium-sized. The chain links TRBV9 to TRBJ2-5, with D uncertain. The CDR3 extends over 14 amino acids. The germline gives CDR1 SGDLS, CDR2 YYNGEE. Trimming removed 5 bases from V and 5 bases from J, with 16 bases in between. CDR3 loop: CASSDSWGRETQYF. The CDR3 DNA is TGTGCCAGCAGTGACTCCTGGGGAAGGGAGACCCAGTACTTC. Using reference TRBV9 and TRBJ2-5 for the parts outside the CDR3, the full variable domain is DSGVTQTPKHLITATGQRVTLRCSPRSGDLSVYWYQQSLDQGLQFLIQYYNGEERAKGNILERFSAQQFPDLHSELNLSSLELGDSALYFCASSDSWGRETQYFGPGTRLLVL.

The rearrangement uses TRBV5-1 and TRBJ2-5; D is ambiguous. CDR1 is SGHRS, CDR2 YFSETQ, per germline. V was clipped by 4 bases and J by 2 bases, with 12 bases between them. The CDR3 has 14 amino acids. The CDR3 is CASSVQVDQETQYF. DNA of the CDR3: TGCGCCAGCAGCGTTCAGGTGGATCAAGAGACCCAGTACTTC.

The gene calls are TRBV18 and TRBJ2-5, with TRBD2 matching 11 bases. The germline gives CDR1 KGHSH, CDR2 LQKENI. The CDR3 is 15 residues long. J lost 3 bases, V lost 3 bases, and 3 bases had no gene match. The CDR3 DNA follows: TGTGCCAGCTCACCCCGACTAGCGGGGAAAGAGACCCAGTACTTC. Amino acids: CASSPRLAGKETQYF. Combining the CDR3 with reference TRBV18 and TRBJ2-5 gives the whole variable domain NAGVMQNPRHLVRRRGQEARLRCSPMKGHSHVYWYRQLPEEGLKFMVYLQKENIIDESGMPKERFSAEFPKEGPSILRIQQVVRGDSAAYFCASSPRLAGKETQYFGPGTRLLVL.

The sample holds a few counts of this clone. The V call is TRBV6-8, the J call TRBJ2-7; 10 bases are a match to TRBD2. The CDR3 consists of 15 residues. The germline V gene has CDR1 MNHGY and CDR2 SAAAGT. V trimming: 7 bases; J trimming: 4 bases; junction bases outside the gene matches: 10. The CDR3 is CASTQPSGGTYEQYF. DNA for the CDR3: TGTGCCAGCACCCAACCTAGCGGGGGCACTTACGAGCAGTACTTC.